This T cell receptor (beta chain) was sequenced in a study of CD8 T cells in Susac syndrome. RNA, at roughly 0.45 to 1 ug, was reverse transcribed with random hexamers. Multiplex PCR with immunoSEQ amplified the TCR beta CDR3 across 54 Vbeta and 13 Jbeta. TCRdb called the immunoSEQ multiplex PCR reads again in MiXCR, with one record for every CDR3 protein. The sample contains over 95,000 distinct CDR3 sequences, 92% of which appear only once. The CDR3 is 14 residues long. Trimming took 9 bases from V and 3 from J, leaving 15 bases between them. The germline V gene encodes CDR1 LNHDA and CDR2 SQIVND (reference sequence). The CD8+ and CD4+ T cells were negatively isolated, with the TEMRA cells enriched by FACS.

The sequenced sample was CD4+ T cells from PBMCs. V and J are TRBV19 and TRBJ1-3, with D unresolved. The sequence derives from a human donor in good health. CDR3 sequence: CASKKRWDGNTIYF. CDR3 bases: TGTGCCAGCAAAAAGCGGTGGGATGGAAACACCATATATTTT.